A single sample is the source of the 13 T cell receptor beta chains below, sequenced in a study of cytomegalovirus exposure and HLA in healthy donors. This PCR relied on a set of 60 Vbeta primers and 13 Jbeta primers. The assay was immunoSEQ multiplex PCR, and TCRdb's table has in-frame clones only and misses some. The repertoire consists of under 250,000 clones, with 79% occurring once and the leading ten covering around 4.8%. Specimen: PBMCs. These receptors all stem from a woman in her twenties or thirties in good health and CMV-seropositive.

The V call is TRBV4-3, the J call TRBJ2-7; 8 bases line up with TRBD2. Trimming cost V 4 bases and J 3 bases; bases outside gene matches: 8. The CDR3 runs to 15 residues. CDR1 LGHNA and CDR2 YSLEER come from the germline V gene. The CDR3 DNA reads TGCGCCAGCAGCCCGCAACTAGCGGAAATCTACGAGCAGTACTTC. It is translated as CASSPQLAEIYEQYF.

The chain carries TRBV7-9 and TRBJ1-2; D is ambiguous. V lost 5 bases and J 5 bases, leaving 6 bases between the germline ends. This CDR3 is built from 11 residues. Germline V gene lookup returns CDR1 SEHNR and CDR2 FQNEAQ (reference sequence). The CDR3 coding sequence is TGTGCCAGCAGCCGGGAGTATGGCTACACCTTC. It translates to CASSREYGYTF.

The chain links TRBV29-1 to TRBJ2-5, with D perhaps matching TRBD2 (6 bases). Between the trimmed V and J ends, which lost 8 bases and 5 bases, there was a span of 21 bases. This CDR3 is 14 amino acids long. Germline V CDR1 and CDR2: SQVTM, ANQGSEA. The CDR3 loop reads CSSQDAGLFETQYF. In DNA, the CDR3 is TGCAGCTCCCAGGACGCGGGACTGTTTGAGACCCAGTACTTC.

The count of this clone is one. The rearrangement uses TRBV4-2 and TRBJ2-2; 10 bases agree with TRBD2. Germline CDR1 reads LGHNA; CDR2 reads YNFKEQ. V gave up 4 bases and J gave up 2 bases; unmatched junction bases: 10. The CDR3 contains 18 residues. CDR3: CASSRDPLAGANTGELFF. The CDR3, as DNA: TGTGCCAGCAGCCGAGACCCCCTAGCGGGGGCAAACACCGGGGAGCTGTTTTTT.

V gene TRBV29-1 combines with J gene TRBJ2-7, with 12 bases aligning to TRBD2. Germline CDR1 SQVTM, CDR2 ANQGSEA. The trim removed 6 bases at V and 3 bases at J, leaving 15 bases unmatched. The CDR3 loop spans 17 amino acids. The CDR3 here is CSVLGTSGLAGGYEQYF. CDR3 sequence (DNA): TGCAGCGTCCTTGGGACTAGCGGGCTGGCGGGGGGCTACGAGCAGTACTTC.

This clone was seen a handful of times. This CDR3 is CASSRGTGREKLFF. Here the CDR3 DNA reads TGTGCCAGCTCCCGCGGGACCGGTCGAGAAAAACTGTTTTTT. The gene calls are TRBV18 and TRBJ1-4; weak D call: TRBD1 (5 bases). This CDR3 spans 14 amino acids. Germline V gives CDR1 KGHSH, CDR2 LQKENI. Trimming pared 6 bases from V and 8 bases from J, leaving 16 bases between.

This clone was observed a few times. V and J are TRBV6-1 and TRBJ2-1; a possible D gene is TRBD1 (7 bases). Germline lookup yields CDR1 MNHNS and CDR2 SASEGT. Between the trimmed V and J ends, which lost 2 bases and 3 bases, there was a span of 11 bases. This CDR3 region has 15 residues. The CDR3 protein is CASSERRGVYNEQFF. CDR3 bases: TGTGCCAGCAGTGAACGCAGGGGGGTCTACAATGAGCAGTTCTTC.

This chain uses TRBV4-1 with TRBJ1-2, with 10 positions matching TRBD1. There are 15 residues in the CDR3. After removal of 3 bases from V and 8 bases from J, the junction contained 9 bases not matched to a gene. Germline-derived CDR1 and CDR2 are MGHRA and YSYEKL. CDR3 protein: CASSQMSRDRGGYTF. The CDR3 DNA follows: TGCGCCAGCAGCCAGATGAGTAGGGACAGGGGCGGCTACACCTTC.

The chain couples TRBV5-1 to TRBJ2-7; TRBD1 aligns across 9 bases. V gave up 3 bases and J gave up 6 bases; unmatched junction bases: 13. CDR3 length: 16 residues. Germline CDR1 SGHRS, CDR2 YFSETQ. The CDR3 DNA reads as TGCGCCAGCAGCTCGCTCTCCGGGACAGGGCCTGGCGAGCAGTACTTC. Translated, it gives CASSSLSGTGPGEQYF.

CDR3 sequence (DNA): TGTGCCAGCAATGTGGGGGGCTACAATGAGCAGTTCTTC. This translates into CASNVGGYNEQFF. The chain is built from TRBV19 and TRBJ2-1; possible D gene TRBD2, 6 bases. V lost 9 bases and J 3 bases, leaving 12 bases between the germline ends. Germline assignment: CDR1 LNHDA and CDR2 SQIVND (reference sequence). The CDR3 totals 13 residues.

The V and J genes are TRBV7-2 and TRBJ2-2, with 11 bases fitting TRBD2. The CDR3 totals 15 residues. CDR1 is SGHTA, CDR2 FQGNSA, per germline. V lost 5 bases to trimming and J lost 4 bases; unmatched junction nucleotides: 3. CDR3 nucleotides: TGTGCCAGCAGCCTACTAGCGGGGGCCACCGGGGAGCTGTTTTTT. Residues: CASSLLAGATGELFF.

The CDR3 loop reads CASSLGGQGSHEQYF. DNA of the CDR3: TGTGCCAGCAGTTTAGGGGGACAGGGGTCCCACGAGCAGTACTTC. The V gene is TRBV28, the J gene TRBJ2-7; TRBD1 agrees at 10 bases. V lost 2 bases and J lost 5; bases outside the gene matches: 6. This CDR3 comprises 15 residues. Germline lookup yields CDR1 MDHEN and CDR2 SYDVKM. Based on the CDR3 plus reference TRBV28 and TRBJ2-7, the full variable domain is DVKVTQSSRYLVKRTGEKVFLECVQDMDHENMFWYRQDPGLGLRLIYFSYDVKMKEKGDIPEGYSVSREKKERFSLILESASTNQTSMYLCASSLGGQGSHEQYFGPGTRLTVT.

The rearrangement joins TRBV11-3 to TRBJ1-1; 7 nucleotides agree with TRBD1. J was trimmed by 4 bases and V by 3 bases; bases with no gene match: 2. The CDR3 is made up of 13 amino acids. Germline V gives CDR1 SGHNT, CDR2 YENEEA. As DNA, the CDR3 is TGTGCCAGCAGCTTCCAGGGGGGCACTGAAGCTTTCTTT. Encoded protein: CASSFQGGTEAFF.